A single TCR beta chain is shown here with its context. The source of the sample is a study of blood T cell repertoires in COVID-19. Per the study methods: The assay estimated nucleated cells by amplifying reference gene primers. The protocol was immunoSEQ multiplex PCR, while the TCRdb copy is restricted to in-frame clones and leaves out a portion. That table gives V, J and clone size, and the DNA gave D and trimming. The top ten hold roughly 3.2% of the sample, which has under 200,000 clones, over 80% seen once. The CDR3 is made up of 12 amino acids. V was cut by 10 bases and J by 0 bases, with 10 bases left in between. Participant age was roughly 18 to 95 years, and participants resided in 20 to 30 US areas. Assignment of participants to cohorts was predicated upon participant-reported clinical history. Exposed enrollees had met someone with a PCR-confirmed or clinician-diagnosed COVID-19 case at some point within the 2 weeks before study entry.

The chain has TRBV12-3 or TRBV12-4 and TRBJ2-7, with no clear D. The sample consisted of PBMCs or T cells enriched from blood (not recorded which). The TCR originated in a woman aged 25 to 45 who had been exposed to COVID-19. The CDR3 coding sequence is TGTGCCACCTCAAGGAGCTCCTACGAGCAGTACTTC. This codes for CATSRSSYEQYF.